This TCR beta chain was observed in a study of vaccination and CD4 T cells after COVID-19. Study context: Of the convalescent patients, who were SARS-CoV-2 positive by nasal swab PCR, several had mild and one severe disease.

Treatment in this sample: roughly 10-day PBMC culture with coronavirus spike peptide pools or control peptides (ViraFEST assay). Note on this clonotype: As yet, its antigen is unknown.

Notes on the study in general: Post-infection sampling omitted early timepoints and covered relatively few convalescent patients. Only after vaccination were a median approximately 88% of convalescents' reactive clones seen.

The CDR3 totals 16 residues. Germline V CDR1 and CDR2: MDHEN, SYDVKM. Sequenced with the Oncomine TCR Beta short-read assay was DNA taken from cultured CD4+ T cells. TCRdb processed the PCR reads anew with MiXCR; each CDR3 protein has one entry. Among about 18,000 distinct CDR3 sequences listed, around 50% were seen once. The sequence was obtained from a human donor who had recovered from COVID-19. The chain joins TRBV28 to TRBJ2-1; tentative D call: TRBD2 (6 bases). The DNA end lines up better with TRBJ2-7; the J call may be wrong. Sequencing used CD4+ T cells from blood, cultured in vitro. The CDR3 sequence: CASSPSSGDGLYEQYF. CDR3 bases: TGTGCCAGCAGTCCCTCCTCGGGGGACGGGCTCTACGAGCAGTACTTC.